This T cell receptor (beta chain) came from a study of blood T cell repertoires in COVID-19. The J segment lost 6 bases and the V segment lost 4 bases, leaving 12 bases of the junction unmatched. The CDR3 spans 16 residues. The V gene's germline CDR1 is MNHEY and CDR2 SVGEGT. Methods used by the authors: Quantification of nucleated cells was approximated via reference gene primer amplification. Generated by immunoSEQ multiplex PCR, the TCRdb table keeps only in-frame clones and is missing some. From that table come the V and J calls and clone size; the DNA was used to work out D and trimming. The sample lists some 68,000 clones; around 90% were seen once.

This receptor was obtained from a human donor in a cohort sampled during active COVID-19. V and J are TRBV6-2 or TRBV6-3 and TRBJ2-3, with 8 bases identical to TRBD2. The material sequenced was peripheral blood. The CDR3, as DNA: TGTGCCAGCAGTTCCGTGGCGGGAGGTTCATCCGATACGCAGTATTTT. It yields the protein CASSSVAGGSSDTQYF.